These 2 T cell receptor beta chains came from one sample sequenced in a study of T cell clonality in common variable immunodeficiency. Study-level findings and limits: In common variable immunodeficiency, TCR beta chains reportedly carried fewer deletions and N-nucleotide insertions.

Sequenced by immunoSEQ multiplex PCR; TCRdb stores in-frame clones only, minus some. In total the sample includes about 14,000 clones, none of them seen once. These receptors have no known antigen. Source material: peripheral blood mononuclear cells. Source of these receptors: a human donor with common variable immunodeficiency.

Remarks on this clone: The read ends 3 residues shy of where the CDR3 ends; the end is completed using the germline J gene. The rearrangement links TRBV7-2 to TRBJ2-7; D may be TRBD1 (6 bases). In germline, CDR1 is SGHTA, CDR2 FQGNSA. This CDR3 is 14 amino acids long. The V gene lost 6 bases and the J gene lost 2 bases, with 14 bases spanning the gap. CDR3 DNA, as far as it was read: TGTGCCAGCAGGACCGGGACACCACCCTACGAG. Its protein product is CASRTGTPPYE. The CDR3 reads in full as CASRTGTPPYEQYF.

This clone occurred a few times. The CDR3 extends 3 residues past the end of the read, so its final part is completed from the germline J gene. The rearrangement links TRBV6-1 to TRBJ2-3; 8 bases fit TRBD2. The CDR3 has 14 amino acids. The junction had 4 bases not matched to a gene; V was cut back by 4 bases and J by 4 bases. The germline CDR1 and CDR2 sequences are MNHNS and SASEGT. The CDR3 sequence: CASSGSGGSDTQYF. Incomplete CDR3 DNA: TGTGCCAGCAGTGGTTCGGGGGGGTCAGATACG.